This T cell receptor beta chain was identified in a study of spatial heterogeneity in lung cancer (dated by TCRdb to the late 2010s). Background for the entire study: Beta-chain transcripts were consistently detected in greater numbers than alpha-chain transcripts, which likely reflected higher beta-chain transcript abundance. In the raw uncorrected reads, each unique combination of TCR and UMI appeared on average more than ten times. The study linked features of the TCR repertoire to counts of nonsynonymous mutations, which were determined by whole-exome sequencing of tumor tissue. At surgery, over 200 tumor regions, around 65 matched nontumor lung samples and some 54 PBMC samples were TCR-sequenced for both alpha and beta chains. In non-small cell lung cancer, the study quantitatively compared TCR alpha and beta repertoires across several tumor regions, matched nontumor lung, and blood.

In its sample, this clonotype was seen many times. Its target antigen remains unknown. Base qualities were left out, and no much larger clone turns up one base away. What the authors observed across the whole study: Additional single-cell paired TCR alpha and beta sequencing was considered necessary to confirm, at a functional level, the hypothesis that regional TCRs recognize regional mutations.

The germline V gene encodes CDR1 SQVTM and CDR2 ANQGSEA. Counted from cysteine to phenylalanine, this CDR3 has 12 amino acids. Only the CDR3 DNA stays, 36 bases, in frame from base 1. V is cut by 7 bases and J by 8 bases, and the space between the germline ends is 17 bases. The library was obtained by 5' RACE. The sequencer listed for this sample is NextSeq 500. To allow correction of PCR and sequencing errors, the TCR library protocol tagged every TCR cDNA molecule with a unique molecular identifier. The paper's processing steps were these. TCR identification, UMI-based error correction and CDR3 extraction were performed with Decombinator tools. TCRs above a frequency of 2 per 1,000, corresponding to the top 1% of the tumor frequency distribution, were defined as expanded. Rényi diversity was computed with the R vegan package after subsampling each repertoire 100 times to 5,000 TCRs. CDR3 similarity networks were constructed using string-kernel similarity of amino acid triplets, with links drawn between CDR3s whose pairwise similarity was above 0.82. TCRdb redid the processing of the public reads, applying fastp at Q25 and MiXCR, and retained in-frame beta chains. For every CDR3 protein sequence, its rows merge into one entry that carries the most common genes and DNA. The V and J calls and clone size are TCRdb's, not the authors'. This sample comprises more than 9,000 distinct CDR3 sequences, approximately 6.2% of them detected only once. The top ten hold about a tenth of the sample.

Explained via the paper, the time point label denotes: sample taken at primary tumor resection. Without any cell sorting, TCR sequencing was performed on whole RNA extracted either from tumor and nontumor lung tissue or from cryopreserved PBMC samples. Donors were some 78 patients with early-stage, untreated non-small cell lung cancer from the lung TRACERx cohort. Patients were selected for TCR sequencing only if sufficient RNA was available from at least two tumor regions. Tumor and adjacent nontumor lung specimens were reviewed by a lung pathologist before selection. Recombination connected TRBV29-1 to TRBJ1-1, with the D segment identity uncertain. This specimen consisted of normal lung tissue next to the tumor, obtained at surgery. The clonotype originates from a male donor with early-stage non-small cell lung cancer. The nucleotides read TGCAGCGCCGCCCTTCGTATGGCCGAAGCTTTCTTT. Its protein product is CSAALRMAEAFF.